This record looks at one T cell receptor beta chain sequence and its context. Its target is unknown. Produced via immunoSEQ multiplex PCR; TCRdb's table is partial and in-frame only. The sample lists about 110,000 clones, 90% to 95% occurring once. The V end was cut by 3 bases, the J end by 0 bases, with 9 bases between. The germline V gene encodes CDR1 SGHAT and CDR2 FQNNGV. The CDR3 spans 15 residues. This sample stems from a study of graft-versus-host responses after intestinal transplantation. Study summary: Anti-thymocyte globulin served as induction for all recipients, who then took tacrolimus and steroids for approximately three years.

Study-wide findings and caveats: Recipient marrow harbored GvH clones, some of which surfaced first in ileum or blood. Allografts of one patient group, those with graft-donor T cell macrochimerism, had high graft-versus-host to host-versus-graft clonal ratios.

The V call is TRBV11-2, the J call TRBJ1-3; D may be TRBD1 (5 bases). The receptor was derived from a human donor who was the organ donor for an intestinal transplant. This sample comprised unstimulated CD8+ T cells sorted from spleen or lymph node cells, obtained before transplant. CDR3 residues: CASSLAGLSGNTIYF. The CDR3 region has the DNA TGTGCCAGCAGCTTGGCGGGGCTCTCTGGAAACACCATATATTTT.